This entry concerns a single T cell receptor beta chain. Its cognate antigen is unknown. V was shortened by 1 base and J by 5 bases, with 7 bases between the two germline ends. CDR3 size: 13 residues. From germline, CDR1 is SGHRS and CDR2 YFSETQ. Measured with immunoSEQ multiplex PCR; TCRdb has only the in-frame clones, and not every one. This table holds tens of thousands of clones, about 83% found once. These data originate in a study of OX40 agonist ivuxolimab in advanced cancers. For the study at large: The dose-escalation cohort was over 65% male, with a mean age of about 58 years, ranging about 23 to 79. Three individuals attained partial responses, comprising one hepatocellular carcinoma case and two cutaneous melanoma cases. Study conclusions and caveats: Averaged across samples, CD8+ T cells carried more expanded clones than CD4+ did.

The chain is built from TRBV5-1 and TRBJ2-1; the D is unclear. The sample consisted of CD4+ or CD8+ T cells sorted from blood, taken in a trial of the OX40 agonist ivuxolimab. This clonotype was sampled from an adult with an advanced solid tumor such as melanoma, head and neck, liver or kidney cancer. CDR3 residues: CASSLIPDNEQFF. DNA for the CDR3: TGCGCCAGCAGCTTGATACCCGACAATGAGCAGTTCTTC.